Detailed here is one T cell receptor beta chain. As yet, its antigen is unknown. The junction and the germline gene differ at one end; a read error may be behind it. This sample is drawn from a study of T-cell memory formation after mild COVID-19. Overall study context: TCR clusters showed largely donor specificity. Study outcomes and limitations: Nothing confirmed that second-wave clones peaking on day 37 were specific for SARS-CoV-2. A subset of responding clones appeared in pre-infection memory, suggesting cross-reactive memory joined. Contracting clones from day 15 to 85 had balanced CD4/CD8; later expanders favoured CD4+.

Germline V gives CDR1 DFQATT, CDR2 SNEGSKA (reference sequence). CDR3 length: 12 amino acids. TCRdb redid the calling of the 5' RACE reads with MiXCR, one entry per CDR3 protein. The table has about 410,000 distinct CDR3 sequences, about 25% seen once. The chain employs TRBV20-1 and TRBJ2-5; perhaps TRBD2 as D (5 bases). This sequence originates from an adult woman who had mild COVID-19 (a few samples of this study predate the infection). Cell type and time point are not known. Specimen: PBMCs or a T cell subset sorted from them (not recorded which). In DNA form, the CDR3 reads TGCAGTGCTAGAGCTACGGGGAAACCCGGCGAGTTC. Translation gives CSARATGKPGEF.